A single sample gave rise to the 26 T cell receptor beta chains below, sequenced in a study of T cells in Graves' hyperthyroidism and ophthalmopathy. The CDR3 regions of TCR beta were amplified from RNA transcripts. TCR CDR3 regions were first amplified by RT-PCR with HTBI primers. TCRdb recomputed calls from the multiplex PCR reads with MiXCR, one row per CDR3 protein. The table lists 550,000 to 800,000 distinct CDR3 sequences, approximately 15% of them singletons. Sequences were obtained from blood. Every receptor here comes from a man aged 50 to 59 with Graves' hyperthyroidism.

This clonotype was seen at least ten times. V is TRBV11-2 and J is TRBJ2-7, with D hard to call. The CDR3 runs 13 residues. The germline CDR1 and CDR2 sequences are SGHAT and FQNNGV. Between the trimmed V and J ends, which lost 5 bases and 7 bases, there was a span of 15 bases. The CDR3 DNA follows: TGTGCCAGCAGCCAAGGGCTACCCCAGGAGCAGTACTTC. It translates to CASSQGLPQEQYF.

Ten or more counts support this clonotype. The chain is built from TRBV28 and TRBJ2-2; weak D call: TRBD1 (7 bases). CDR3 size: 15 residues. Trimming removed 7 bases from V and 2 bases from J, with 14 bases in between. CDR1 MDHEN and CDR2 SYDVKM come from the germline V gene. CDR3 DNA: TGTGCCAGCACGGCGGGGACAGTAAACACCGGGGAGCTGTTTTTT. It specifies CASTAGTVNTGELFF.

This clonotype was counted between two and nine times. The chain recombines TRBV4-2 with TRBJ2-3; D is possibly TRBD1 (5 bases). The CDR3 has 17 amino acids. V lost 6 bases to trimming and J lost 0 bases, with 19 bases between them. Germline CDR1 reads LGHNA; CDR2 reads YNFKEQ. The CDR3 nucleotides are TGTGCCAGCAGACAACAAGCCGGACAAGGGAGCACAGATACGCAGTATTTT. It codes for CASRQQAGQGSTDTQYF.

This clonotype was counted ten times or more. CDR3 loop: CAWSGPGSPYNEQFF. The CDR3 DNA is TGTGCCTGGAGCGGTCCTGGCAGCCCCTACAATGAGCAGTTCTTC. This chain links TRBV30 with TRBJ2-1; D is unclear. This CDR3 is built from 15 residues. V was pared by 3 bases and J by 2 bases, with 14 bases between. CDR1 is GTSNPN and CDR2 is SVGIG in the germline V gene (reference sequence).

This clonotype was picked up a small number of times. The rearrangement joins TRBV5-1 to TRBJ1-6, with D perhaps TRBD1 (6 bases). V lost 5 bases and J 7 bases, leaving 16 bases between the germline ends. The CDR3 length is 15 residues. Germline-derived CDR1 and CDR2 are SGHRS and YFSETQ. As DNA, the CDR3 is TGCGCCAGCAGACCGTGGACAGAAAAAAATTCACCCCTCCACTTT. Translating gives CASRPWTEKNSPLHF.

Of note for this clonotype: As the CDR3 is not closed by the conserved phenylalanine or tryptophan, this likely results from a read error. The chain couples TRBV3-1 to TRBJ1-2, with D hard to call. From germline, CDR1 is LGHDT and CDR2 YNNKEL (reference sequence). V shed 6 bases and J shed 6 bases, with 11 bases lying between them. There are 12 residues in the CDR3. CDR3 sequence reads: CASRHAVDGYTI. CDR3 sequence (DNA): TGTGCCAGCAGGCACGCCGTGGATGGCTACACCATC.

This clonotype was detected only a few times. This chain joins TRBV20-1 and TRBJ1-5, with D possibly matching TRBD1 (6 bases). V was clipped by 4 bases and J by 4 bases, with 14 bases between them. The CDR3 sequence is 14 residues long. CDR1 is DFQATT and CDR2 is SNEGSKA in the germline V gene (reference sequence). CDR3 loop: CSATLGGGNQPQHF. Written as DNA, the CDR3 is TGCAGTGCTACGCTCGGAGGGGGGAATCAGCCCCAGCATTTT.

Details on this clonotype: A clone one base away is much larger, so this may be a read error. A read error is likely, as this CDR3 ends without the conserved phenylalanine or tryptophan. The V gene is TRBV7-3, the J gene TRBJ1-1, with a weak D call TRBD1 (5 bases). The CDR3 spans 14 residues. V was shortened by 5 bases and J by 4 bases, with 14 bases between the two germline ends. Germline CDR1 and CDR2: SGHTA and FQGTGA. Written as DNA, the CDR3 is TGTGCCAGCAGCCCCTCAGGGCCCGGCACTGAAGCTTTCCTT. It yields the protein CASSPSGPGTEAFL.

This clonotype was detected ten times or more. The chain links TRBV29-1 to TRBJ2-1; D possibly matches TRBD1 or TRBD2 (5 bases each). Trimming pared 3 bases from V and 5 bases from J, leaving 14 bases between. The germline V gene has CDR1 SQVTM and CDR2 ANQGSEA. This CDR3 is 14 amino acids long. As DNA, the CDR3 is TGCAGCGTTGAGCCCTCGGGACGCCACAATGAGCAGTTCTTC. It translates to CSVEPSGRHNEQFF.

The V and J genes are TRBV27 and TRBJ1-5; possibly TRBD1 for D (5 bases). This CDR3 spans 11 amino acids. With 10 bases removed from V and 5 bases from J, the gap between germline ends came to 9 bases. The germline V gene encodes CDR1 MNHEY and CDR2 SMNVEV (reference sequence). The CDR3 coding sequence is TGTGCCACTTCGGGGGATCAGCCCCAGCATTTT. It translates to CATSGDQPQHF.

This clonotype has ten or more counts. The J gene is TRBJ2-1, the V gene TRBV7-2; no definite D call. The ends were cut back, 3 bases at V and 4 bases at J, with 13 bases in the middle. This CDR3 has 15 amino acids. In germline, CDR1 is SGHTA, CDR2 FQGNSA. The CDR3: CASSFQFGKYNEQFF. In DNA form, the CDR3 reads TGTGCCAGCAGCTTCCAGTTTGGAAAATACAATGAGCAGTTCTTC.

The sample holds many counts of this clonotype. This rearrangement joins TRBV11-2 to TRBJ2-5; unclear D gene. Trimming took 6 bases from V and 0 from J, leaving 11 bases between them. Germline lookup yields CDR1 SGHAT and CDR2 FQNNGV. The CDR3 extends over 14 amino acids. Here the CDR3 reads CASSYPPNQETQYF. CDR3 nucleotides: TGTGCCAGCAGTTACCCTCCGAACCAAGAGACCCAGTACTTC.

This chain joins TRBV6-1 and TRBJ1-5, with no clear D. The CDR3 consists of 14 residues. The ends were cut back, 8 bases at V and 0 bases at J, with 11 bases in the middle. The germline CDR1 and CDR2 sequences are MNHNS and SASEGT. CDR3 sequence: CASSYTDSNQPQHF. The CDR3 DNA reads as TGTGCCAGCTCTTATACAGATAGCAATCAGCCCCAGCATTTT.

V usage is TRBV12-3 or TRBV12-4 and J usage is TRBJ2-2; D unclear. With 2 bases removed from V and 7 bases from J, the gap between germline ends came to 5 bases. The CDR3 has 12 amino acids. CDR3: CASSLRNGELFF. The DNA for the CDR3 is TGTGCCAGCAGTTTAAGAAACGGGGAGCTGTTTTTT.

The V call is TRBV3-1, the J call TRBJ2-7; tentatively, D is TRBD2 (6 bases). This CDR3 is built from 15 residues. The V gene's germline CDR1 is LGHDT and CDR2 YNNKEL (reference sequence). V lost 4 bases and J 7 bases, leaving 20 bases between the germline ends. The CDR3 protein is CASSLYSAGGLEQYF. CDR3 DNA sequence: TGTGCCAGCAGCCTATACTCAGCGGGTGGCTTGGAGCAGTACTTC.

This clonotype was counted only a few times. The CDR3 here is CASSLKRDYGYTF. In nucleotides, the CDR3 is TGTGCCAGCAGTTTAAAACGGGACTATGGCTACACCTTC. The chain carries TRBV12-3 or TRBV12-4 and TRBJ1-2; no firm D call. V lost 2 bases to trimming and J lost 3 bases, with 7 bases between them. The CDR3 contains 13 residues.

This clonotype was recorded many times. The chain couples TRBV28 to TRBJ2-4; D is possibly TRBD2 (6 bases). CDR3 length: 12 amino acids. CDR1 is MDHEN and CDR2 is SYDVKM in the germline V gene. V was pared by 3 bases and J by 8 bases, with 8 bases between. The CDR3 reads CASSLGGDIQYF. In DNA form, the CDR3 reads TGTGCCAGCAGTTTGGGGGGAGACATTCAGTACTTC.

This clonotype was observed at least ten times. J is TRBJ2-3 and V is TRBV6-2 or TRBV6-3; D gene unclear. This CDR3 has 12 amino acids. Germline loops: CDR1 MNHEY, CDR2 SVGEGT. V was trimmed by 5 bases and J by 10 bases, leaving 13 bases between them. CDR3 in amino acids: CASSLSRSPQYF. In DNA, the CDR3 is TGTGCCAGCAGTCTATCCCGCTCCCCGCAGTATTTT.

At least ten counts were recorded for this clonotype. Sequence at one end of the junction differs from germline and may be a read error. The J gene is TRBJ2-2, the V gene TRBV7-7; D possibly corresponds to TRBD2 (6 bases). The CDR3 is 16 residues long. Germline V lookup: CDR1 SSHAT, CDR2 FNYEAQ (reference sequence). The CDR3 reads CASSLGLAPNTGELFF. In DNA form, the CDR3 reads TGTGCTAGCAGCTTAGGGCTAGCGCCCAACACCGGGGAGCTGTTTTTT.

This clonotype appeared a few times. The chain employs TRBV24-1 and TRBJ2-3; TRBD2 aligns across 16 bases. The V segment lost 8 bases and the J segment 2 bases; nucleotides outside the gene matches: 6. CDR1 and CDR2 (germline): KGHDR, SFDVKD. This CDR3 comprises 17 residues. CDR3 nucleotide sequence: TGTGCCACCACCGGGGGGACTAGCGGGAGGGACACAGATACGCAGTATTTT. This translates into CATTGGTSGRDTDTQYF.

This clonotype was detected only a few times. The chain carries TRBV30 and TRBJ2-3; a weak D match, TRBD2 (5 bases). Germline V lookup: CDR1 GTSNPN, CDR2 SVGIG (reference sequence). Between the trimmed V and J ends, which lost 3 bases and 0 bases, there was a span of 10 bases. The CDR3 extends over 14 amino acids. The CDR3 bases are TGTGCCTGGAGCGGGGATTCTAGCACAGATACGCAGTATTTT. Translated, it gives CAWSGDSSTDTQYF.

For this clonotype: Germline is not matched at one junction end, which may reflect a read error. The J gene is TRBJ2-7, the V gene TRBV10-2; 8 bases map to TRBD1. This CDR3 comprises 14 residues. Germline V gene sequence: CDR1 WSHSY, CDR2 SAAADI. The DNA for the CDR3 is TGCGCCAACAGTGTGGGCAGGGGGCGCGACGAGCAGTACTTC. Translated, it gives CANSVGRGRDEQYF.

This clonotype was seen repeatedly, ten times or more. The gene calls are TRBV10-3 and TRBJ2-1; no firm D call. The CDR3 covers 14 residues. Germline lookup yields CDR1 ENHRY and CDR2 SYGVKD. V shed 2 bases and J shed 6 bases, with 11 bases lying between them. CDR3 sequence: CAISEGYPLNEQFF. The CDR3 nucleotides read TGTGCCATCAGTGAGGGCTACCCCCTCAATGAGCAGTTCTTC.

This clonotype has at least ten counts. J is TRBJ2-7 and V is TRBV29-1, with D unresolved. Germline CDR1 is SQVTM and CDR2 is ANQGSEA. Between the trimmed V and J ends, which lost 7 bases and 4 bases, there was a span of 11 bases. This CDR3 is built from 11 residues. CDR3 sequence reads: CSAEDGYEQYF. The CDR3 DNA reads as TGCAGCGCCGAGGACGGTTACGAGCAGTACTTC.

This clonotype was observed at least ten times. This chain links TRBV28 with TRBJ2-1, with 11 bases lining up with TRBD2. Germline V gives CDR1 MDHEN, CDR2 SYDVKM. The CDR3 is 17 amino acids. V shed 6 bases, J shed 1 base, and the junction held 8 bases outside the gene matches. Here the CDR3 reads CASRPTSGRRSYNEQFF. The CDR3 DNA sequence: TGTGCCAGCAGACCAACTAGCGGGAGACGATCCTACAATGAGCAGTTCTTC.

This rearrangement joins TRBV12-3 or TRBV12-4 to TRBJ1-1; 7 nucleotides line up with TRBD1. J lost 11 bases, V lost 0 bases, and 9 bases had no gene match. This CDR3 is 14 amino acids long. The CDR3 nucleotides are TGTGCCAGCAGTTTAGCCAGACAGGGTTTTAGGGCTTTCTTT. The encoded protein is CASSLARQGFRAFF.